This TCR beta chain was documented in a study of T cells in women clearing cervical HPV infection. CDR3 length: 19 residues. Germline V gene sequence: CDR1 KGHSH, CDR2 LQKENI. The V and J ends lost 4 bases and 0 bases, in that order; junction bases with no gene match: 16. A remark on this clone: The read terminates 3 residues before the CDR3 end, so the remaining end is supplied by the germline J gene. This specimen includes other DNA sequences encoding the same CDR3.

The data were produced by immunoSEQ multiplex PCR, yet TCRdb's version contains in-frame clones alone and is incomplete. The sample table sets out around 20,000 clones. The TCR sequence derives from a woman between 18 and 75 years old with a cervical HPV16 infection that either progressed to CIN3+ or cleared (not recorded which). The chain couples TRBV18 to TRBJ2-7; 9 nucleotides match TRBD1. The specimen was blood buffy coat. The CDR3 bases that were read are TGTGCCAGCTCACTTTCCGGGACAGGGTTGCAGCCTAGCTCCTACGAG. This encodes CASSLSGTGLQPSSYE. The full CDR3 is CASSLSGTGLQPSSYEQYF.